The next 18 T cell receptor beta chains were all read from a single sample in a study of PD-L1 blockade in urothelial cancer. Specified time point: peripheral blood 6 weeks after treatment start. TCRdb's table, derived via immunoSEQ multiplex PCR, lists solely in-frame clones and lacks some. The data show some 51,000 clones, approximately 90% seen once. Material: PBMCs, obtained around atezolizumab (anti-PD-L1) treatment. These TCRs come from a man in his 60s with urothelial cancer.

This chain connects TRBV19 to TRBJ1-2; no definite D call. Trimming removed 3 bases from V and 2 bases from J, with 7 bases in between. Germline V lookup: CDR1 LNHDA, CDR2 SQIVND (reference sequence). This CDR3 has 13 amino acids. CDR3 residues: CASSIGGNYGYTF. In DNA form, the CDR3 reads TGTGCCAGTAGTATTGGAGGGAACTATGGCTACACCTTC.

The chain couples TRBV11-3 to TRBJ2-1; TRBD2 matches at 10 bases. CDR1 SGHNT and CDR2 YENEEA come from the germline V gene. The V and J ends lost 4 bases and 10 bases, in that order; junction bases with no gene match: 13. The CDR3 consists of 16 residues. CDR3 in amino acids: CASSSTSSGGQNEQFF. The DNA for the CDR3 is TGTGCCAGCAGCTCAACCTCTAGCGGGGGACAAAACGAGCAGTTCTTC.

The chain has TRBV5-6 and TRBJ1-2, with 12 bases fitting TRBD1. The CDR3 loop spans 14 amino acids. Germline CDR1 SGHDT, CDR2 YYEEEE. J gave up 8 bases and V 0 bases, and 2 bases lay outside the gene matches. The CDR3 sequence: CASSLGDRGHGYTF. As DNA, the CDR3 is TGTGCCAGCAGCTTGGGGGACAGGGGGCACGGCTACACCTTC.

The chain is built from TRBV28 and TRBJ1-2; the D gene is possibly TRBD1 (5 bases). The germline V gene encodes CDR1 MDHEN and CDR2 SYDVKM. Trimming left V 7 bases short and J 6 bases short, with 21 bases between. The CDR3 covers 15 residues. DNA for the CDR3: TGTGCCAGCAACTGGAGTCCGGGAGGGGTCGATGGCTACACCTTC. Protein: CASNWSPGGVDGYTF.

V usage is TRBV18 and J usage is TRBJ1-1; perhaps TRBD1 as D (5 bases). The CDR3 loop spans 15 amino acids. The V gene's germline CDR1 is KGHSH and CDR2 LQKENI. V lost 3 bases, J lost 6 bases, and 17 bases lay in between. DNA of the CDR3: TGTGCCAGCTCACCGTTGTACAGTGGGGCGGCTGAAGCTTTCTTT. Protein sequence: CASSPLYSGAAEAFF.

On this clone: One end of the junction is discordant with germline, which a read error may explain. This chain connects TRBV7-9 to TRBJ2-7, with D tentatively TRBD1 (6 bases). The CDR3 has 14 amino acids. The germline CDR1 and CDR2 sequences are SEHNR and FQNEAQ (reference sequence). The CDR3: CASSGDTVSSEQYF. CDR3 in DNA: TGTGCCAGCAGCGGGGACACGGTGTCCTCCGAGCAGTACTTC.

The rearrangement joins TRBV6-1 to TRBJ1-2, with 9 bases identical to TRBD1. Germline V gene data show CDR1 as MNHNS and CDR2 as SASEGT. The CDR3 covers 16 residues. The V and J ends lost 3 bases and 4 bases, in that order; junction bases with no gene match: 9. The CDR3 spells CASSDGMTGGGYGYTF. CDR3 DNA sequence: TGTGCCAGCAGTGACGGTATGACAGGGGGTGGCTATGGCTACACCTTC.

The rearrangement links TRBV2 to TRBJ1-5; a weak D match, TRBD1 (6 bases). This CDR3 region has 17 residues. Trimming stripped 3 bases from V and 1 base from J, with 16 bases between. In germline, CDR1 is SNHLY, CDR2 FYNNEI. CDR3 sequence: CASSDGGRGVSNQPQHF. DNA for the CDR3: TGTGCCAGCAGTGATGGGGGGAGGGGGGTAAGCAATCAGCCCCAGCATTTT.

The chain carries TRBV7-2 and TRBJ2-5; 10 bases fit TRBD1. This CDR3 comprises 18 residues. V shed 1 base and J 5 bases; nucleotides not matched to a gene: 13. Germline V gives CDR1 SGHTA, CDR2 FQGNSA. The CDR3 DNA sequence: TGTGCCAGCAGCTTAGTGTTAATCGGGACAGGGGCCTCGGAGACCCAGTACTTC. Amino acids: CASSLVLIGTGASETQYF.

CDR3 sequence: CASSTPTGGGSGELFF. DNA of the CDR3: TGTGCCAGCAGTACACCGACAGGGGGCGGATCCGGGGAGCTGTTTTTT. V usage is TRBV6-6 and J usage is TRBJ2-2; 10 nucleotides match TRBD1. Germline V gives CDR1 MNHNY, CDR2 SVGAGI (reference sequence). V was clipped by 5 bases and J by 6 bases; unmatched bases: 9. This CDR3 is built from 16 residues.

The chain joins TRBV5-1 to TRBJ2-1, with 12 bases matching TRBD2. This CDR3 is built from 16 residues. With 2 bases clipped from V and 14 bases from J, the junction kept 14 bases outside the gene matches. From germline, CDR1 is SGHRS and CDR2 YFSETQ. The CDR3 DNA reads TGCGCCAGCAGCTTAGCGGGACTAGCGGGTGAGGGGGGGGAGTTCTTC. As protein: CASSLAGLAGEGGEFF.

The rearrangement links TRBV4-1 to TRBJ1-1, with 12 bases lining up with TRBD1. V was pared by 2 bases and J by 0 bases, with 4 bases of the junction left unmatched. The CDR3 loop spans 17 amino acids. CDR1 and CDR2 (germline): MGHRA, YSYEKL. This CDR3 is CASSQWGQGALNTEAFF. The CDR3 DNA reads TGCGCCAGCAGCCAATGGGGACAGGGGGCTCTGAACACTGAAGCTTTCTTT.

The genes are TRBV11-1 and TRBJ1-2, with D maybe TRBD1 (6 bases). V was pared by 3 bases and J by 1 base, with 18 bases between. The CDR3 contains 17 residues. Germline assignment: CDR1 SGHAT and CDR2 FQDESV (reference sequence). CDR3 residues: CASSFRGGVEDNYGYTF. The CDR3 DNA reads TGTGCCAGCAGCTTTAGGGGGGGCGTTGAGGATAACTATGGCTACACCTTC.

Written as DNA, the CDR3 is TGCGCCAGCAGCCAAGCGGCAGGCCGTCTGCTCTATGGCTACACCTTC. This codes for CASSQAAGRLLYGYTF. This rearrangement joins TRBV4-1 to TRBJ1-2; D remains unclear. Germline V gene data show CDR1 as MGHRA and CDR2 as YSYEKL. The CDR3 totals 16 residues. V was shortened by 1 base and J by 4 bases, with 16 bases between the two germline ends.

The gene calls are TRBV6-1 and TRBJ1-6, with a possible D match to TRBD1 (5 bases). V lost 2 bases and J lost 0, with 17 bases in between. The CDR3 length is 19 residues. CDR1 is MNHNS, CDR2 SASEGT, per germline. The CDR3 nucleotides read TGTGCCAGCAGTGAATCCCGGGGGAGGGCCGCCTCCTATAATTCACCCCTCCACTTT. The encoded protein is CASSESRGRAASYNSPLHF.

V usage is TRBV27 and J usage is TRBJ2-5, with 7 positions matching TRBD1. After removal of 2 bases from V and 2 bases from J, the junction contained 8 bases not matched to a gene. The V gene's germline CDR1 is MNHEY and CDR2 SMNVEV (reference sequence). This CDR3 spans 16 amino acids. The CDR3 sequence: CASSLQTGTAQETQYF. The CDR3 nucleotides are TGTGCCAGCAGTTTACAGACCGGGACAGCGCAAGAGACCCAGTACTTC.

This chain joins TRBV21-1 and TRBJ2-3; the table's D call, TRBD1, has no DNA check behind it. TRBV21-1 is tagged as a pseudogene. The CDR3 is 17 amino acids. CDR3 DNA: TGTGCCAGCAGCAAAGCTCTCGTCGACAGGCAAACAGATACGCAGTATTTT. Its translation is CASSKALVDRQTDTQYF.

CDR3 nucleotides: TGTGCCAGTACCTCGACTTTTGAAGCTTTCTTT. Translated: CASTSTFEAFF. The chain combines TRBV19 with TRBJ1-1; no clear D gene. CDR1 LNHDA and CDR2 SQIVND come from the germline V gene (reference sequence). This CDR3 is built from 11 residues. Trimming shortened V by 7 bases and J by 7 bases, and 10 bases separated the two germline ends. The full variable domain, with the rest looked up from reference TRBV19 and TRBJ1-1, is DGGITQSPKYLFRKEGQNVTLSCEQNLNHDAMYWYRQDPGQGLRLIYYSQIVNDFQKGDIAEGYSVSREKKESFPLTVTSAQKNPTAFYLCASTSTFEAFFGQGTRLTVV.